One TCR beta chain is described in this entry. Measured with immunoSEQ multiplex PCR; TCRdb has only the in-frame clones, and not every one. The sample lists approximately 2.5 million clones, approximately 93% seen once, with roughly 0.39% in the top ten. The data stem from a study of shared clonotypes between healthy human individuals. CDR3 length: 17 amino acids. V gave up 2 bases and J gave up 0 bases, with 13 bases separating them. Germline V gene data show CDR1 as SGHNT and CDR2 as YENEEA. Sequencing was carried out using naive CD4+ T cells from PBMCs. Subset indicated: CD45RA+ positively selected. The sequence was collected from a young man in good health. Some clones in this sample may be carry-over from other donors' samples. The chain carries TRBV11-3 and TRBJ2-2, with a possible D match to TRBD2 (5 bases). The CDR3 coding sequence is TGTGCCAGCAGCTTAACATGGCGGGCATCGAACACCGGGGAGCTGTTTTTT. The encoded protein is CASSLTWRASNTGELFF. Full variable domain (outside the CDR3, taken from reference TRBV11-3 and TRBJ2-2): EAGVVQSPRYKIIEKKQPVAFWCNPISGHNTLYWYLQNLGQGPELLIRYENEEAVDDSQLPKDRFSAERLKGVDSTLKIQPAELGDSAVYLCASSLTWRASNTGELFFGEGSRLTVL.